This T cell receptor beta chain was identified in a study of a mutant IDH1 vaccine in newly diagnosed glioma. Study information: There were approximately 60% males and about 38% females among treated patients, whose mean age was approximately 41 years. It was radiotherapy, temozolomide, or both that patients received previously, with most receiving both.

In the case of this clone: Its antigen is as yet unknown.

Regarding time point: week 11, during vaccination. Every vaccine dose comprised 300 ug of mutant IDH1 20-mer peptide plus topical imiquimod. New astrocytomas of WHO grade 3 or 4 that were IDH1-mutant and ATRX-lost were found in the donors. Germline V gives CDR1 LGHNA, CDR2 YSLEER. Trimming pared 3 bases from V and 0 bases from J, leaving 9 bases between. This CDR3 is 15 amino acids long. Study findings and constraints: Pseudoprogression seemed unlinked to shifts in top peripheral T cell clonotypes.

Sequencing was performed with immunoSEQ multiplex PCR; in TCRdb, only in-frame clones are kept and a portion is missing. This sample has under 55,000 clones, with about 91% found just once. This sequence was found in a man aged 45 to 65 with glioma. Sequencing was performed on PBMCs, taken from a glioma patient whose treatment included an IDH1 peptide vaccine. V is TRBV4-3 and J is TRBJ1-3; D might be TRBD1 (5 bases). CDR3 loop: CASSQAGSSGNTIYF. As DNA, the CDR3 is TGCGCCAGCAGCCAGGCAGGGAGCTCTGGAAACACCATATATTTT.